This entry describes one TCR beta chain. The data stem from a study of response to subunit inactivated influenza vaccine. TCRdb fed the RT-PCR reads into MiXCR, producing one record per CDR3 protein. The repertoire holds roughly 620,000 distinct CDR3 sequences, with 11% as singletons. These records were also assigned to another study, of T cells expressing NK-cell markers. That paper states: As the method of synthesis, 5'RACE template switching with UMIs yielded TCR beta cDNA.

The source is a man in his fifties or sixties who received an inactivated influenza vaccine. This material consisted of PBMCs from blood, taken on the day of vaccination.

CDR3 loop: CASSRGLTSGLTDTQYF. CDR3 DNA: TGTGCCAGCAGCAGGGGTCTAACTAGCGGGCTCACAGATACGCAGTATTTT. The chain combines TRBV27 with TRBJ2-3, with TRBD2 identical over 9 bases. CDR1 and CDR2 from the germline V gene are MNHEY and SMNVEV (reference sequence). The CDR3 runs to 17 residues. Unmatched junction bases numbered 12, after V lost 6 bases and J lost 2 bases.